The T cell receptor beta chain under discussion was sequenced for a study of cytomegalovirus exposure and HLA in healthy donors. The CDR3 totals 11 residues. The V gene lost 2 bases and the J gene lost 4 bases, with 3 bases spanning the gap. In germline, CDR1 is SEHNR, CDR2 FQNEAQ (reference sequence). PCR was performed using 60 Vbeta and 13 Jbeta primers. Here immunoSEQ multiplex PCR was the method, and the copy in TCRdb shows in-frame clones only, minus some. This table has some 190,000 clones, around 67% appearing once. The rearrangement uses TRBV7-9 and TRBJ2-7; D is undetermined. What was sequenced was PBMCs. The sequence derives from a woman aged 25 to 45 in good health and CMV-seropositive. In DNA form, the CDR3 reads TGTGCCAGCAGCTTACAGTACGAGCAGTACTTC. Its protein is CASSLQYEQYF. Combining the CDR3 with reference TRBV7-9 and TRBJ2-7 gives the whole variable domain DTGVSQNPRHKITKRGQNVTFRCDPISEHNRLYWYRQTLGQGPEFLTYFQNEAQLEKSRLLSDRFSAERPKGSFSTLEIQRTEQGDSAMYLCASSLQYEQYFGPGTRLTVT.